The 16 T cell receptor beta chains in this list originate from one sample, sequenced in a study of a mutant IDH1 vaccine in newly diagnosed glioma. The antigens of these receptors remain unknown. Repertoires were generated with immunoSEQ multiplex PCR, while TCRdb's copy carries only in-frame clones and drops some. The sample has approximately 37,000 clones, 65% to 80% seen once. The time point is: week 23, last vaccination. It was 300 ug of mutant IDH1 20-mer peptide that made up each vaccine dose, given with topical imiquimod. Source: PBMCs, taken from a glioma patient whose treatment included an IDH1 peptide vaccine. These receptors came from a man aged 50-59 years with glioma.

The CDR3, as DNA: TGCAGTGCTGGACAGACCTCCGAAGCTTTCTTT. Protein sequence: CSAGQTSEAFF. The rearrangement joins TRBV20-1 to TRBJ1-1, with a possible D match to TRBD1 (6 bases). Germline CDR1 and CDR2: DFQATT and SNEGSKA (reference sequence). The CDR3 totals 11 residues. The V end was cut by 5 bases, the J end by 8 bases, with 12 bases between.

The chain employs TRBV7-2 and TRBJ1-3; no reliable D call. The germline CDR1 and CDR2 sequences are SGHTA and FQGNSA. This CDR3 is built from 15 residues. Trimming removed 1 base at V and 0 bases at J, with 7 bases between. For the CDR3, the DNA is TGTGCCAGCAGCTTAGGAGGTTCCTCTGGAAACACCATATATTTT. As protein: CASSLGGSSGNTIYF.

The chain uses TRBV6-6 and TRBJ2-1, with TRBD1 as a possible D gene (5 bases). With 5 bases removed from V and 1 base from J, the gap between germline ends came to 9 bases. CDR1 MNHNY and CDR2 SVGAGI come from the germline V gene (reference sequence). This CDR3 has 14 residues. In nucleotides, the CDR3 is TGTGCCAGCAGTCCCCAGGGTTCCTACAATGAGCAGTTCTTC. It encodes CASSPQGSYNEQFF.

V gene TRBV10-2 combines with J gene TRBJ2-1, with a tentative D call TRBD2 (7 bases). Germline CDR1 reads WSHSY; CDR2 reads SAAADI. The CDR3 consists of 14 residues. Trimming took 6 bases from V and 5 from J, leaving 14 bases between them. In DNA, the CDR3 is TGCGCCAGCAGACTCGGGGGGCGGAACAATGAGCAGTTCTTC. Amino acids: CASRLGGRNNEQFF.

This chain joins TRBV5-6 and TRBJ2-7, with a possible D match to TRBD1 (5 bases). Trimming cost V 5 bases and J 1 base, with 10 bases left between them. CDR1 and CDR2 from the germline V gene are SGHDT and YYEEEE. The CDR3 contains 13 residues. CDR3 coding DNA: TGTGCCAGCAGGTCAACAGGTTCCTACGAGCAGTACTTC. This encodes CASRSTGSYEQYF.

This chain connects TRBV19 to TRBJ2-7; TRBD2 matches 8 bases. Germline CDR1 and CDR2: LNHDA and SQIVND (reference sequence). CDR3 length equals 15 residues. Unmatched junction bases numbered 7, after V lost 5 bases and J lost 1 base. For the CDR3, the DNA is TGTGCCAGTAGTTCTAATAGCGGGGCGTCCTACGAGCAGTACTTC. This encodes CASSSNSGASYEQYF.

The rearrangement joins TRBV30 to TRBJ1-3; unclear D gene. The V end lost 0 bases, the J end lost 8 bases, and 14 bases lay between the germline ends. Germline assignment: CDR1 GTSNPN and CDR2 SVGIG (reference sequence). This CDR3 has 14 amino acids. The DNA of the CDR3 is TGTGCCTGGAGTGTGGGAATTGATGCCGACACCATATATTTT. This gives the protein CAWSVGIDADTIYF.

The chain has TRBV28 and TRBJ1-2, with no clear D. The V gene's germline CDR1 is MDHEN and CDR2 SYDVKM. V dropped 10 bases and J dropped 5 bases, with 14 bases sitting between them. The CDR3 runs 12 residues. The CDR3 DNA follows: TGTGCCATCAAACCCTCCGCGTATGGCTACACCTTC. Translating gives CAIKPSAYGYTF.

CDR3 amino acids: CASSLAGGAGYTF. DNA of the CDR3: TGTGCCAGCAGCTTGGCCGGTGGAGCTGGCTACACCTTC. The J gene is TRBJ1-2, the V gene TRBV5-6; D unresolved. The V gene lost 0 bases and the J gene lost 7 bases, with 10 bases spanning the gap. This CDR3 region has 13 residues. CDR1 and CDR2 from the germline V gene are SGHDT and YYEEEE.

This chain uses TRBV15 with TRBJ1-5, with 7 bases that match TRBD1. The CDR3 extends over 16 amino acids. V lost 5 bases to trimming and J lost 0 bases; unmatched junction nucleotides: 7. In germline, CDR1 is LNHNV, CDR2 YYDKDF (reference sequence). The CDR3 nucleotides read TGTGCCACCAGCGAACCCGGGACAGATAGCAATCAGCCCCAGCATTTT. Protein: CATSEPGTDSNQPQHF.

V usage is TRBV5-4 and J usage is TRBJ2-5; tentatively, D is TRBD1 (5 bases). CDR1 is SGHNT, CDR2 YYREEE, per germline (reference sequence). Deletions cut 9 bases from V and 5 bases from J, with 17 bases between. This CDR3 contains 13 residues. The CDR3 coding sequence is TGTGCCACCCGCCCCAGGGAAACGGAGACCCAGTACTTC. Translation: CATRPRETETQYF.

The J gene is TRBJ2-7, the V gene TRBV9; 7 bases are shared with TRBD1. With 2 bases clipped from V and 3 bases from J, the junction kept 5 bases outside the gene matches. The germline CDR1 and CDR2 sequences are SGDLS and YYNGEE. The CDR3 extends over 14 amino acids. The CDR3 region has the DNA TGTGCCAGCAGCGTCGGGACAGAAGGCTACGAGCAGTACTTC. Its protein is CASSVGTEGYEQYF.

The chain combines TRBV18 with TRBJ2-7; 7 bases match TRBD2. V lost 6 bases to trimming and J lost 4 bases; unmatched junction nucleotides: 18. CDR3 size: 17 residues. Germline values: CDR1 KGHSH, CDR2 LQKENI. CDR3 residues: CASSLPQLRGGTYEQYF. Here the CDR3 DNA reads TGTGCCAGCTCTCTACCTCAGCTGCGCGGGGGTACTTACGAGCAGTACTTC.

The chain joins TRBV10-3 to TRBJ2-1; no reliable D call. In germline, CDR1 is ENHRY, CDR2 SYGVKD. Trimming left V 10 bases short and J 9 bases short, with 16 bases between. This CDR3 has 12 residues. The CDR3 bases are TGTGCCACCAGATTTGGGCCGGCTGAGCAGTTCTTC. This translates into CATRFGPAEQFF.

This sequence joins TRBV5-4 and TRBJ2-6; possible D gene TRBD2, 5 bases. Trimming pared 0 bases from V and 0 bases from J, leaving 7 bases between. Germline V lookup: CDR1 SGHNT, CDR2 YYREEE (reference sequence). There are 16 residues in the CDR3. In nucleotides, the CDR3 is TGTGCCAGCAGCTTGGAGCGGACCTCTGGGGCCAACGTCCTGACTTTC. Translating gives CASSLERTSGANVLTF.

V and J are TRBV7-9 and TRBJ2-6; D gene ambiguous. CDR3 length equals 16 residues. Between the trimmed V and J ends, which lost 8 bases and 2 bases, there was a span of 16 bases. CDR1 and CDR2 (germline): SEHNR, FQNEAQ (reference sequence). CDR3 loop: CASVAAAGTGANVLTF. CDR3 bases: TGTGCCAGCGTCGCGGCAGCTGGGACTGGGGCCAACGTCCTGACTTTC.